These 17 T cell receptor beta chains were sequenced from one sample in a study of blood T cell repertoires in COVID-19. Sequencing used immunoSEQ multiplex PCR; TCRdb keeps in-frame clones, though not all of them. The table lists some 70,000 clones, approximately 86% of them singletons, with under 1.5% in the top ten. Sequenced input: peripheral blood. These receptors originate from a woman aged 55 to 70 with acute or convalescent COVID-19.

The chain employs TRBV27 and TRBJ1-1, with 8 nucleotides matching TRBD1. The CDR3 totals 14 residues. The germline V gene has CDR1 MNHEY and CDR2 SMNVEV (reference sequence). The V gene end was trimmed by 5 bases and the J gene end by 1 base; junction bases not matched to a gene: 3. This CDR3 reads CASSPTGGNTEAFF. The CDR3, as DNA: TGTGCCAGCAGTCCAACAGGGGGGAACACTGAAGCTTTCTTT.

The rearrangement uses TRBV14 and TRBJ2-7, with D maybe TRBD2 (6 bases). The CDR3 covers 17 residues. V was trimmed by 0 bases and J by 2 bases, leaving 17 bases between them. In germline, CDR1 is SGHDN, CDR2 FVKESK. The CDR3 sequence: CASSQDRVTGAPYEQYF. In DNA, the CDR3 is TGTGCCAGCAGCCAAGATCGGGTGACGGGAGCCCCCTACGAGCAGTACTTC.

The chain couples TRBV19 to TRBJ2-3; weak D call: TRBD2 (5 bases). The CDR3 totals 13 residues. Germline V gene lookup returns CDR1 LNHDA and CDR2 SQIVND (reference sequence). The ends were cut back, 7 bases at V and 0 bases at J, with 8 bases in the middle. The DNA for the CDR3 is TGTGCCAGTACCGAGCGGAGCACAGATACGCAGTATTTT. This encodes CASTERSTDTQYF.

The V gene is TRBV21-1, the J gene TRBJ1-2; TRBD1, the table's D call, lacks a check against the DNA. TRBV21-1 is listed as a pseudogene. CDR3 size: 23 residues. The CDR3 sequence is CASFGLKRGQPPNRDRDLDGYTF. The CDR3 DNA reads as TGTGCCAGCTTTGGTTTAAAGAGGGGGCAACCCCCCAACCGGGACAGGGACTTGGATGGCTACACCTTC.

The chain recombines TRBV19 with TRBJ2-3; 11 bases align to TRBD2. The J segment lost 5 bases and the V segment lost 9 bases, leaving 10 bases of the junction unmatched. Per the germline V gene, CDR1 is LNHDA and CDR2 is SQIVND (reference sequence). This CDR3 has 15 amino acids. The CDR3 is CASNSGRAQKDTQYF. CDR3 nucleotides: TGTGCCAGCAATAGCGGGAGGGCCCAGAAAGATACGCAGTATTTT.

The chain recombines TRBV7-2 with TRBJ2-5, with TRBD2 matching 11 bases. Unmatched junction bases numbered 4, after V lost 5 bases and J lost 5 bases. Germline lookup yields CDR1 SGHTA and CDR2 FQGNSA. The CDR3 sequence is 14 residues long. This chain's CDR3 is CASSPTSGGETQYF. In DNA form, the CDR3 reads TGTGCCAGCAGCCCTACTAGCGGGGGTGAGACCCAGTACTTC.

This clone was detected only once. The V gene is TRBV27, the J gene TRBJ1-2; D is ambiguous. Germline values: CDR1 MNHEY, CDR2 SMNVEV (reference sequence). Trimming stripped 5 bases from V and 6 bases from J, with 34 bases between. The CDR3 length is 20 residues. The CDR3 protein is CASSAVYRGLRFETFDGYTF. DNA of the CDR3: TGTGCCAGCAGTGCAGTGTACCGTGGGCTCCGTTTCGAAACATTCGATGGCTACACCTTC.

The chain carries TRBV18 and TRBJ1-6; 8 bases are shared with TRBD1. From germline, CDR1 is KGHSH and CDR2 LQKENI. The trim removed 2 bases at V and 8 bases at J, leaving 5 bases unmatched. The CDR3 totals 15 residues. The CDR3 loop reads CASSPYGQGDSPLHF. In nucleotides, the CDR3 is TGTGCCAGCTCACCATATGGACAGGGTGATTCACCCCTCCACTTT.

The rearrangement uses TRBV19 and TRBJ1-3, with TRBD1 matching over 7 bases. Germline loops: CDR1 LNHDA, CDR2 SQIVND (reference sequence). CDR3 size: 14 residues. Germline trimming cut 5 bases from V and 2 bases from J; bases unmatched to any gene: 3. DNA for the CDR3: TGTGCCAGTAGTCGAGGGGGCGCTGGAAACACCATATATTTT. Translation gives CASSRGGAGNTIYF.

The V gene is TRBV3-1 (or the pseudogene TRBV3-2), the J gene TRBJ2-4; D gene uncertain. This CDR3 is 13 amino acids long. Trimming stripped 4 bases from V and 5 bases from J, with 9 bases between. Germline CDR1 and CDR2: LGHDT and YNNKEL (reference sequence). The CDR3: CASSRYSENIQYF. In nucleotides, the CDR3 is TGTGCCAGCAGCCGATACAGTGAAAACATTCAGTACTTC.

V is TRBV18 and J is TRBJ2-3, with D possibly TRBD1 on 5 matching bases. The CDR3 totals 14 residues. In germline, CDR1 is KGHSH, CDR2 LQKENI. The V end lost 4 bases, the J end lost 3 bases, and 11 bases lay between the germline ends. The CDR3 DNA reads TGTGCCAGCTCACAGGGGTTCAGGACAGATACGCAGTATTTT. Translating it yields CASSQGFRTDTQYF.

This chain connects TRBV10-1 to TRBJ2-7; 7 bases fit TRBD2. In germline, CDR1 is WNHNN, CDR2 SYGVQD (reference sequence). There are 13 residues in the CDR3. The ends lost 4 bases at V and 2 bases at J; junction bases unmatched: 2. The CDR3 DNA is TGCGCCAGCAGTGGAAGCGGGGCCTACGAGCAGTACTTC. Encoded protein: CASSGSGAYEQYF.

This clone was recorded once. The V call is TRBV2, the J call TRBJ2-3; D ambiguous. V lost 2 bases, J lost 2 bases, and 8 bases lay in between. The CDR3 runs to 14 residues. Germline values: CDR1 SNHLY, CDR2 FYNNEI. CDR3 sequence (DNA): TGTGCCAGCAGTGAAATTACTCCCACAGATACGCAGTATTTT. Translating it yields CASSEITPTDTQYF.

This CDR3 is CASSGGGGQNIQYF. DNA of the CDR3: TGTGCCAGCTCGGGTGGGGGGGGCCAGAACATTCAGTACTTC. The rearrangement links TRBV6-6 to TRBJ2-4; D may be TRBD2 (7 bases). V dropped 8 bases and J dropped 7 bases, with 18 bases sitting between them. This CDR3 spans 14 amino acids. Germline values: CDR1 MNHNY, CDR2 SVGAGI (reference sequence).

This clone has a single count. This chain joins TRBV30 and TRBJ1-6; D is ambiguous. The V gene's germline CDR1 is GTSNPN and CDR2 SVGIG (reference sequence). The CDR3 is made up of 13 amino acids. V lost 2 bases and J 8 bases, leaving 10 bases between the germline ends. The CDR3 nucleotides are TGTGCCTGGAGTTACGGAGATTATTCACCCCTCCACTTT. It translates to CAWSYGDYSPLHF.

V and J are TRBV6-1 and TRBJ2-1, with 12 bases identical to TRBD2. The V gene's germline CDR1 is MNHNS and CDR2 SASEGT. The junction had 3 bases not matched to a gene; V was cut back by 1 base and J by 8 bases. The CDR3 is made up of 15 amino acids. The CDR3 protein is CASSEGTSGTYEQFF. The CDR3, as DNA: TGTGCCAGCAGTGAAGGGACTAGCGGGACTTATGAGCAGTTCTTC.

The J gene is TRBJ2-3, the V gene TRBV24-1, with 8 bases matching TRBD2. The V gene end was trimmed by 3 bases and the J gene end by 1 base; junction bases not matched to a gene: 5. The CDR3 sequence is 16 residues long. The V gene's germline CDR1 is KGHDR and CDR2 SFDVKD. Written as DNA, the CDR3 is TGTGCCACCAGTGATGTGCGGGGGGCCCGCACAGATACGCAGTATTTT. As protein: CATSDVRGARTDTQYF.